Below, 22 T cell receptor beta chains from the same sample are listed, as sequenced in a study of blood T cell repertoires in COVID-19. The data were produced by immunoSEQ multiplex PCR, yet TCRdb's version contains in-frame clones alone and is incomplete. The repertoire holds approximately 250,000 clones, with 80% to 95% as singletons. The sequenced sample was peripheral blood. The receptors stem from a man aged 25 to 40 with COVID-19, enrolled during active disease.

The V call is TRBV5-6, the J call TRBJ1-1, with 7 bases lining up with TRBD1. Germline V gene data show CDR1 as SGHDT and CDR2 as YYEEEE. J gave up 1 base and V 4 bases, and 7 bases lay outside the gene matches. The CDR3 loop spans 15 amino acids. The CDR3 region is CASSPRQGPNTEAFF. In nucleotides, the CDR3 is TGTGCCAGCAGCCCGCGACAGGGACCGAACACTGAAGCTTTCTTT.

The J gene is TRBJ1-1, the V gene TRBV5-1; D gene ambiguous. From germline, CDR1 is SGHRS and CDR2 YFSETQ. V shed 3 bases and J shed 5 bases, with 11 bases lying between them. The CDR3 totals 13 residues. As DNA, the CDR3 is TGCGCCAGCAGCTCGTGGACGGGGACTGAAGCTTTCTTT. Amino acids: CASSSWTGTEAFF.

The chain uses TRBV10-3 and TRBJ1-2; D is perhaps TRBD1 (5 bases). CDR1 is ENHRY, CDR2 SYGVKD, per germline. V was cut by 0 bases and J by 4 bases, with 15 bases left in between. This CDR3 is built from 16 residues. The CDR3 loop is CAISESLGGRTYGYTF. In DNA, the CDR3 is TGTGCCATCAGTGAGTCGTTGGGGGGTCGGACCTATGGCTACACCTTC.

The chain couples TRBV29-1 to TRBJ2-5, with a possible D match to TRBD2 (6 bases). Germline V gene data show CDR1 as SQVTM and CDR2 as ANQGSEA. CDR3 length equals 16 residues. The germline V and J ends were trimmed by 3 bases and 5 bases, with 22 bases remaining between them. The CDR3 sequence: CSVDLPGRGIVETQYF. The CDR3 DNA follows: TGCAGCGTTGACCTACCGGGACGGGGGATCGTGGAGACCCAGTACTTC.

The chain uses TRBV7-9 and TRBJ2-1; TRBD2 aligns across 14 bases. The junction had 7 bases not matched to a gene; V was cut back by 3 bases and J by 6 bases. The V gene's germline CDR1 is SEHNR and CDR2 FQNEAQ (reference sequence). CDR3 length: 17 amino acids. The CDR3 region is CASSFLTSGGASNEQFF. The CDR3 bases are TGTGCCAGCAGCTTCCTGACTAGCGGGGGGGCGTCCAATGAGCAGTTCTTC.

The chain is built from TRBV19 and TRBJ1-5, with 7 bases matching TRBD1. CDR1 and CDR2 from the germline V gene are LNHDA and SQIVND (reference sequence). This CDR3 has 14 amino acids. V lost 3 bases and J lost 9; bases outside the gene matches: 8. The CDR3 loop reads CASSISTGPWPQHF. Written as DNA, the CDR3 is TGTGCCAGTAGTATCTCGACAGGGCCGTGGCCCCAGCATTTT.

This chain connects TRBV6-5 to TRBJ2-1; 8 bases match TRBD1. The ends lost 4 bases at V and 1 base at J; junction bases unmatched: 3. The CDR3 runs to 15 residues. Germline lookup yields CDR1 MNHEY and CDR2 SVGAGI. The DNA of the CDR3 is TGTGCCAGCAGTTTGGACAGGGTGTCCTACAATGAGCAGTTCTTC. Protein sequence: CASSLDRVSYNEQFF.

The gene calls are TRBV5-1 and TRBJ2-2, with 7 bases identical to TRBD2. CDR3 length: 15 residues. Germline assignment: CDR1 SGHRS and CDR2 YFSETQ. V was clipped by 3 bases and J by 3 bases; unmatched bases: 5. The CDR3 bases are TGCGCCAGCAGCTGGACTAGTGTGGACACCGGGGAGCTGTTTTTT. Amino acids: CASSWTSVDTGELFF.

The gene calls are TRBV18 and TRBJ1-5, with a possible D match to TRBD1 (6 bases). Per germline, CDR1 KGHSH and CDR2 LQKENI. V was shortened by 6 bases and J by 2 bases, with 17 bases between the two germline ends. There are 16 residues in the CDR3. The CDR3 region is CASSHTSGGGNQPQHF. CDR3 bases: TGTGCCAGCTCGCATACGTCGGGGGGCGGCAATCAGCCCCAGCATTTT. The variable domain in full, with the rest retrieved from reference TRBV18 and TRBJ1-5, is NAGVMQNPRHLVRRRGQEARLRCSPMKGHSHVYWYRQLPEEGLKFMVYLQKENIIDESGMPKERFSAEFPKEGPSILRIQQVVRGDSAAYFCASSHTSGGGNQPQHFGDGTRLSIL.

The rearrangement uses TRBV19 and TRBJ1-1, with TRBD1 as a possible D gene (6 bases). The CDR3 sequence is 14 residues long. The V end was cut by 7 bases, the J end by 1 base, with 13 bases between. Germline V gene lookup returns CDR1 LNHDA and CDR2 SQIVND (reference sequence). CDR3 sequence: CASKGLQGNTEAFF. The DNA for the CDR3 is TGTGCCAGTAAAGGGCTACAGGGGAACACTGAAGCTTTCTTT.

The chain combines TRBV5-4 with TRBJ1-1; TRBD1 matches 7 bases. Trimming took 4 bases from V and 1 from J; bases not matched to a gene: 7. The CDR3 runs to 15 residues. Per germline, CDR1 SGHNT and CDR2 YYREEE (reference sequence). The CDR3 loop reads CASSASTGQNTEAFF. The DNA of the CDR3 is TGTGCCAGCAGCGCGTCGACAGGGCAGAACACTGAAGCTTTCTTT. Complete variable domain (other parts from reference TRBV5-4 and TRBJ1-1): ETGVTQSPTHLIKTRGQQVTLRCSSQSGHNTVSWYQQALGQGPQFIFQYYREEENGRGNFPPRFSGLQFPNYSSELNVNALELDDSALYLCASSASTGQNTEAFFGQGTRLTVV.

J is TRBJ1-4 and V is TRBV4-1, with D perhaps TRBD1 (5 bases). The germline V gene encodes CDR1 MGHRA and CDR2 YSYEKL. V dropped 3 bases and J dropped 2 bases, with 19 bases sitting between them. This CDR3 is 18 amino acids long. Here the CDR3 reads CASSHGRGVLGTNEKLFF. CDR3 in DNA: TGCGCCAGCAGCCATGGCCGGGGGGTTCTGGGGACTAATGAAAAACTGTTTTTT.

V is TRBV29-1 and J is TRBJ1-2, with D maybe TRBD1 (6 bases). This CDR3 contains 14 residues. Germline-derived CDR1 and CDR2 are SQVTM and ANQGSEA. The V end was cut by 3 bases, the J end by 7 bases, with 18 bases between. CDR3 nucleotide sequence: TGCAGCGTTGAGCCTAATACGGGGGGCAGTGGCTACACCTTC. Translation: CSVEPNTGGSGYTF.

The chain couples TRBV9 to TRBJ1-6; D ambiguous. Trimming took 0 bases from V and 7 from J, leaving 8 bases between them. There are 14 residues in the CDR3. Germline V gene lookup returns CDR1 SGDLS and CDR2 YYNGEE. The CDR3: CASSVETANSPLHF. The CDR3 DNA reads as TGTGCCAGCAGCGTAGAAACAGCAAATTCACCCCTCCACTTT.

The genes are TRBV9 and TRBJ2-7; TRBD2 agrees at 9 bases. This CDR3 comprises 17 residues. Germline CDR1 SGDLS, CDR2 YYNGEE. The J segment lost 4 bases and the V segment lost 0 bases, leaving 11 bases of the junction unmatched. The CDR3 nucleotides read TGTGCCAGCAGCGTAGAAGAGGGTAGCGGGGGAATATACGAGCAGTACTTC. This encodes CASSVEEGSGGIYEQYF.

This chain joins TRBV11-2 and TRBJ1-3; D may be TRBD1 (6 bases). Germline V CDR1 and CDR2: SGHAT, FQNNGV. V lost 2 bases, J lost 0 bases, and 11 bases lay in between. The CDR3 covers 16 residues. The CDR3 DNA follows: TGTGCCAGCAGCTTAAGAACAGGGACCTCTGGAAACACCATATATTTT. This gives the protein CASSLRTGTSGNTIYF.

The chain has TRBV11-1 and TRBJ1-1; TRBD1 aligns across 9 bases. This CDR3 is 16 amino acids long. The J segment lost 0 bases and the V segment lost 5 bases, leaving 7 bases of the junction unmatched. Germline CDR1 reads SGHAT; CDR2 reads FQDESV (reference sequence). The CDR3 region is CASSPGQGVLNTEAFF. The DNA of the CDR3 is TGTGCCAGCAGCCCGGGACAGGGTGTCCTGAACACTGAAGCTTTCTTT.

CDR3 coding DNA: TGTGCCACCAGCAGCATTCATTGGGGACAGGGGGCATCTGGAAACACCATATATTTT. This translates into CATSSIHWGQGASGNTIYF. This sequence joins TRBV15 and TRBJ1-3, with 12 bases aligning to TRBD1. The CDR3 is 19 residues long. The germline gives CDR1 LNHNV, CDR2 YYDKDF (reference sequence). The J segment lost 1 base and the V segment lost 3 bases, leaving 10 bases of the junction unmatched.

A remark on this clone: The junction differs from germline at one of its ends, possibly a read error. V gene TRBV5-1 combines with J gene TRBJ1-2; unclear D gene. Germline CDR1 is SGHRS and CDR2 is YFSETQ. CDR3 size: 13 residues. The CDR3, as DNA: TGCGCCAGCAGTTTGGCGGGGTTGAGTGGCTACACCTTC. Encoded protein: CASSLAGLSGYTF.

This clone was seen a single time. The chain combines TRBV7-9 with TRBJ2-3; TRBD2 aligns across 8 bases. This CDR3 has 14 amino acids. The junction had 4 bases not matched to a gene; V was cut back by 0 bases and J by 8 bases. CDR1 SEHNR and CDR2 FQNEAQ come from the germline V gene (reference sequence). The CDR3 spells CASSLANRGGTQYF. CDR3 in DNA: TGTGCCAGCAGCTTAGCGAACCGGGGGGGTACGCAGTATTTT.

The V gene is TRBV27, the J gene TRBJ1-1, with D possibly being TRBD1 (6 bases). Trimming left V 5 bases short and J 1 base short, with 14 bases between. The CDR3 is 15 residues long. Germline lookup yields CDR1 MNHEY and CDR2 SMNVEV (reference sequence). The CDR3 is CASSARQVRNTEAFF. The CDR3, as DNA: TGTGCCAGCAGTGCCCGACAGGTACGGAACACTGAAGCTTTCTTT.

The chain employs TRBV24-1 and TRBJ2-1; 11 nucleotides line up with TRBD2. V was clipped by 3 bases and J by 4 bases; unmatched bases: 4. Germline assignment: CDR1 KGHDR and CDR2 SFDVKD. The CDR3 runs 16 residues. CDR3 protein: CATSDATSGAYNEQFF. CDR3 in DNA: TGTGCCACCAGTGATGCGACTAGCGGGGCTTACAATGAGCAGTTCTTC.